Below are 2 T cell receptor beta chains sequenced from a single sample in a study of Graves' ophthalmopathy and Graves' hyperthyroidism. The sequenced template was RNA, covering the TCR beta CDR3 region. HTBI primers served in a first-round RT-PCR, which a second-round multiplex PCR followed. TCRdb used MiXCR to reprocess the multiplex PCR reads, holding one entry per CDR3 protein. The data show fewer than 600,000 distinct CDR3 sequences, with approximately 15% seen just once and more than 8.5% held by the top ten. The sequenced sample was blood. The receptors originated from a woman aged 30 to 39 with Graves' ophthalmopathy.

This clonotype has ten or more counts. The J gene is TRBJ1-1, the V gene TRBV6-1; no clear D. Germline values: CDR1 MNHNS, CDR2 SASEGT. The CDR3 spans 13 residues. The V and J ends lost 5 bases and 4 bases respectively, with 11 bases between them. The DNA for the CDR3 is TGTGCCAGCAGTCCGCCGCTATCCACTGAAGCTTTCTTT. Protein product: CASSPPLSTEAFF.

This clonotype was seen ten or more times. This chain uses TRBV28 with TRBJ2-7; 8 bases line up with TRBD2. V dropped 3 bases and J dropped 6; count of bases not matched to a gene: 4. Germline CDR1 and CDR2: MDHEN and SYDVKM. The CDR3 consists of 13 residues. The CDR3 sequence is CASSFGTSFEQYF. In DNA form, the CDR3 reads TGTGCCAGCAGTTTCGGGACTAGTTTCGAGCAGTACTTC.